This T cell receptor (beta chain) was profiled in a study of blood T cell repertoires in COVID-19. Turning to the study itself: Sources were T cells, B-cell-depleted T cells, or PBMCs; the material itself was cDNA or gDNA.

Only in-frame clones appear in the TCRdb table, and some are missing; sequencing was by immunoSEQ multiplex PCR. Of 120,000 or so clones listed, roughly 87% are singletons. The ends were cut back, 1 base at V and 0 bases at J, with 11 bases in the middle. The CDR3 length is 16 residues. From germline, CDR1 is SGHDT and CDR2 YYEEEE. Material for sequencing was peripheral blood. This chain connects TRBV5-6 to TRBJ1-3, with D tentatively TRBD1 (5 bases). This receptor was obtained from a human donor in a cohort sampled during active COVID-19. For the CDR3, the DNA is TGTGCCAGCAGCTTGAATCGGGGGAGCTCTGGAAACACCATATATTTT. Translating gives CASSLNRGSSGNTIYF.